What follows are 14 T cell receptor beta chains derived from one specimen sequenced in a study of blood T cell repertoires in COVID-19. TCRdb keeps only in-frame clones here, not all; method: immunoSEQ multiplex PCR. The sample has around 130,000 clones; approximately 84% are singletons. Sequenced: peripheral blood. The receptors come from a woman older than 75 with acute or convalescent COVID-19.

The rearrangement links TRBV7-9 to TRBJ2-2, with D unclear. The CDR3 is 14 residues long. Germline-derived CDR1 and CDR2 are SEHNR and FQNEAQ (reference sequence). V lost 6 bases and J lost 2, with 10 bases in between. CDR3 sequence (DNA): TGTGCCAGCAGTTTCATGGCAAACACCGGGGAGCTGTTTTTT. Translating gives CASSFMANTGELFF.

This sequence joins TRBV24-1 and TRBJ1-4; D ambiguous. This CDR3 spans 12 amino acids. V dropped 12 bases and J dropped 5 bases, with 12 bases sitting between them. From germline, CDR1 is KGHDR and CDR2 SFDVKD. CDR3 loop: CASRDKNEKLFF. In nucleotides, the CDR3 is TGTGCCTCCCGCGACAAGAATGAAAAACTGTTTTTT.

The chain uses TRBV3-1 (or the pseudogene TRBV3-2) and TRBJ2-3; D remains ambiguous. The CDR3 loop spans 14 amino acids. Trimming took off 3 bases at V and 2 bases at J, with 9 bases between the two ends. Germline assignment: CDR1 LGHDT and CDR2 YNNKEL (reference sequence). The CDR3 nucleotides are TGTGCCAGCAGCCAGCTGGGCGACACAGATACGCAGTATTTT. As protein: CASSQLGDTDTQYF.

The V gene is TRBV19, the J gene TRBJ2-6, with D perhaps TRBD1 (5 bases). Per the germline V gene, CDR1 is LNHDA and CDR2 is SQIVND (reference sequence). Deletions cut 7 bases from V and 2 bases from J, with 15 bases between. The CDR3 totals 16 residues. CDR3 DNA: TGTGCCAGTACCAAAGGCAGGGTAACTGGGGCCAACGTCCTGACTTTC. Translation gives CASTKGRVTGANVLTF.

This chain uses TRBV18 with TRBJ1-6, with 8 bases that match TRBD1. The CDR3 consists of 15 residues. V lost 1 base to trimming and J lost 10 bases; unmatched junction nucleotides: 6. Germline V gives CDR1 KGHSH, CDR2 LQKENI. The CDR3 loop is CASSPRGGQDSPLHF. In nucleotides, the CDR3 is TGTGCCAGCTCACCACGGGGGGGACAGGACTCACCCCTCCACTTT.

V gene TRBV7-9 combines with J gene TRBJ1-6; D uncertain. The germline V and J ends were trimmed by 4 bases and 4 bases, with 11 bases remaining between them. This CDR3 has 15 residues. Germline values: CDR1 SEHNR, CDR2 FQNEAQ (reference sequence). The CDR3 DNA follows: TGTGCCAGCAGCTCCCGGGAGGGATATAATTCACCCCTCCACTTT. Protein product: CASSSREGYNSPLHF.

The rearrangement links TRBV5-1 to TRBJ1-1; TRBD1 might be the D (6 bases). CDR3 length equals 18 residues. CDR1 is SGHRS, CDR2 YFSETQ, per germline. Trimming removed 3 bases from V and 3 bases from J, with 24 bases in between. CDR3 protein: CASSSGTLTGRGYTEAFF. The CDR3 nucleotides are TGCGCCAGCAGCTCGGGCACTTTGACAGGAAGGGGGTACACTGAAGCTTTCTTT.

The gene calls are TRBV27 and TRBJ1-1; maybe TRBD1 (6 bases). V lost 7 bases, J lost 1 base, and 13 bases lay in between. In germline, CDR1 is MNHEY, CDR2 SMNVEV (reference sequence). The CDR3 runs to 14 residues. CDR3 sequence reads: CASTPQGRNTEAFF. The DNA of the CDR3 is TGTGCCAGCACCCCACAGGGAAGGAACACTGAAGCTTTCTTT.

This chain connects TRBV7-2 to TRBJ2-1, with 16 bases aligning to TRBD2. The CDR3 sequence is 15 residues long. From germline, CDR1 is SGHTA and CDR2 FQGNSA. The J segment lost 10 bases and the V segment lost 5 bases, leaving 5 bases of the junction unmatched. The CDR3 here is CASSPGTSGRGEQFF. The CDR3 DNA reads as TGTGCCAGCAGCCCGGGGACTAGCGGGAGGGGGGAGCAGTTCTTC.

The chain carries TRBV6-6 and TRBJ1-1; D is unresolved. Germline V gene sequence: CDR1 MNHNY, CDR2 SVGAGI (reference sequence). CDR3 length equals 16 residues. Trimming left V 0 bases short and J 4 bases short, with 15 bases between. The CDR3 sequence: CASSYSPGAEGTEAFF. CDR3 nucleotide sequence: TGTGCCAGCAGTTACTCTCCAGGCGCCGAGGGCACTGAAGCTTTCTTT.

The chain joins TRBV4-1 to TRBJ2-3, with D unresolved. The CDR3 is made up of 14 amino acids. Deletions cut 0 bases from V and 4 bases from J, with 8 bases between. CDR1 and CDR2 (germline): MGHRA, YSYEKL. CDR3 region: CASSQESLADTQYF. The CDR3 DNA reads TGCGCCAGCAGCCAAGAGTCCCTAGCAGATACGCAGTATTTT.

This chain uses TRBV2 with TRBJ2-7, with 10 nucleotides matching TRBD1. The germline gives CDR1 SNHLY, CDR2 FYNNEI. The CDR3 extends over 13 amino acids. J lost 5 bases, V lost 8 bases, and 6 bases had no gene match. This chain's CDR3 is CASSGTGVHEQYF. For the CDR3, the DNA is TGTGCCAGCTCCGGGACAGGGGTACACGAGCAGTACTTC.

The rearrangement links TRBV3-1 (or the pseudogene TRBV3-2) to TRBJ1-6; 7 bases match TRBD1. The length of the CDR3 is 19 residues. Per the germline V gene, CDR1 is LGHDT and CDR2 is YNNKEL (reference sequence). The junction had 8 bases not matched to a gene; V was cut back by 0 bases and J by 0 bases. In DNA, the CDR3 is TGTGCCAGCAGCCAAGATGAGGACAGGCCAAGCTCCTATAATTCACCCCTCCACTTT. Amino acids: CASSQDEDRPSSYNSPLHF.

The CDR3 here is CASSQDPQGRNQPQHF. The CDR3, as DNA: TGCGCCAGCAGCCAAGATCCACAGGGTCGGAATCAGCCCCAGCATTTT. The genes are TRBV4-1 and TRBJ1-5, with D maybe TRBD1 (6 bases). In germline, CDR1 is MGHRA, CDR2 YSYEKL. The CDR3 consists of 16 residues. V was pared by 0 bases and J by 4 bases, with 13 bases between.